This TCR beta chain is drawn from a study of blood T cell repertoires in COVID-19. For the study at large: Material from acute and convalescent COVID-19 was sourced from the United States, Italy and Spain.

There are 15 residues in the CDR3. V lost 5 bases to trimming and J lost 6 bases; unmatched junction nucleotides: 10. Per the germline V gene, CDR1 is SNHLY and CDR2 is FYNNEI. Clones were sequenced by immunoSEQ multiplex PCR, and TCRdb holds only the in-frame ones, with some missing. The sample holds 70,000 to 80,000 clones, 86% seen once. This TCR derives from a woman aged 55-69 years with acute or convalescent COVID-19. The V and J genes are TRBV2 and TRBJ2-3, with 8 bases aligning to TRBD2. The sample comprised peripheral blood. CDR3 bases: TGTGCCAGCAGTCTTTTATCGGGGGGGCTGGATACGCAGTATTTT. It codes for CASSLLSGGLDTQYF.